This passage covers 3 T cell receptor beta chains from one sample sequenced in a study of T cell responses to AZD1222 COVID-19 vaccine. Profiled with immunoSEQ multiplex PCR; TCRdb holds only in-frame clones, not every one. The sample carries tens of thousands of clones, roughly 93% recorded once. The sequences come from peripheral blood, collected on day 0 of AZD1222 vaccination. These receptors were taken from an adult in good health.

The J gene is TRBJ1-2, the V gene TRBV18; D perhaps matches TRBD1 (6 bases). CDR1 KGHSH and CDR2 LQKENI come from the germline V gene. V gave up 6 bases and J gave up 4 bases, with 18 bases separating them. This CDR3 region has 15 residues. The CDR3 coding sequence is TGTGCCAGCTCCCCAACTTCCGGACAGCGCTATGGCTACACCTTC. The encoded protein is CASSPTSGQRYGYTF.

The chain employs TRBV7-9 and TRBJ2-3; 12 nucleotides align to TRBD2. Trimming at V came to 5 bases and at J to 2 bases, leaving 8 bases not matched to a gene. CDR3 size: 17 residues. Germline CDR1 SEHNR, CDR2 FQNEAQ (reference sequence). The CDR3 DNA reads as TGTGCCAGCAGCCTTCCCCGGACTAGCGGGGTCACAGATACGCAGTATTTT. Protein product: CASSLPRTSGVTDTQYF. Complete variable domain (other parts from reference TRBV7-9 and TRBJ2-3): DTGVSQNPRHKITKRGQNVTFRCDPISEHNRLYWYRQTLGQGPEFLTYFQNEAQLEKSRLLSDRFSAERPKGSFSTLEIQRTEQGDSAMYLCASSLPRTSGVTDTQYFGPGTRLTVL.

The chain joins TRBV19 to TRBJ1-5; D unresolved. Germline CDR1 and CDR2: LNHDA and SQIVND (reference sequence). CDR3 length equals 13 residues. The V gene lost 10 bases and the J gene lost 4 bases, with 14 bases spanning the gap. In DNA, the CDR3 is TGTGCCACCGAGGCGGGAGGTAATCAGCCCCAGCATTTT. This sequence encodes CATEAGGNQPQHF.